The clone carrying this TCR beta chain occurred a few times. The source of the sample is a study of T-cell reconstitution after alpha-beta-depleted transplantation in children. The V gene end was trimmed by 0 bases and the J gene end by 3 bases; junction bases not matched to a gene: 4. The germline V gene encodes CDR1 KGHSH and CDR2 LQKENI. This CDR3 has 16 residues. Unique molecular identifiers were built into the TCRbeta library. TCRdb called the PCR reads again in MiXCR, with one record for every CDR3 protein. The sample has approximately 200,000 distinct CDR3 sequences; more than 14% are singletons.

Sequencing used PBMCs from the stem cell graft donor, obtained from the stem cell graft. The chain employs TRBV18 and TRBJ1-4, with TRBD1 matching over 7 bases. The TCR originated in a human donor who donated a stem cell graft to a child with acute lymphoblastic leukemia. CDR3 sequence: CASSPPRTGSNEKLFF. As DNA, the CDR3 is TGTGCCAGCTCACCACCTAGGACAGGCTCTAATGAAAAACTGTTTTTT.